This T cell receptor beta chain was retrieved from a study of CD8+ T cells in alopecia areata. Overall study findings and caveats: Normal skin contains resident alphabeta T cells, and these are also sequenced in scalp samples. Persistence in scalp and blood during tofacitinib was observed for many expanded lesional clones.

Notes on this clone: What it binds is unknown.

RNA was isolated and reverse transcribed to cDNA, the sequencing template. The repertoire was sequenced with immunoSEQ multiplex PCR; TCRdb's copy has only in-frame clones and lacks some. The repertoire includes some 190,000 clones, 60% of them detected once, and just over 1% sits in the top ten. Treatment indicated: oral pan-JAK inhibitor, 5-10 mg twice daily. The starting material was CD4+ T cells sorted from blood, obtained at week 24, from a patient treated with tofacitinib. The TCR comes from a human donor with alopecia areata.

CDR3 in DNA: TGTGCCAGCAGCGCCACCCCGATGGAGACCCAGTACTTC. This encodes CASSATPMETQYF. The J gene is TRBJ2-5, the V gene TRBV9; D is unresolved. Germline V gives CDR1 SGDLS, CDR2 YYNGEE. V was shortened by 3 bases and J by 5 bases, with 11 bases between the two germline ends. The CDR3 runs to 13 residues.